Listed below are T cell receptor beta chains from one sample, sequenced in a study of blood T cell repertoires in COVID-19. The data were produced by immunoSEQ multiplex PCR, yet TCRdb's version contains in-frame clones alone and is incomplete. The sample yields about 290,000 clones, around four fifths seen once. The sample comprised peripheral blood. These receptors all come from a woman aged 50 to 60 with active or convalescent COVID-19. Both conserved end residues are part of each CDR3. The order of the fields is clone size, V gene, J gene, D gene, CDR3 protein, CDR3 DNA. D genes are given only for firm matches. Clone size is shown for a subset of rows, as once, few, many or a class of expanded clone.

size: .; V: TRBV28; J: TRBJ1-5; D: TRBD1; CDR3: CASSSLDRGGNQPQHF; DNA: TGTGCCAGCAGTTCACTTGACAGGGGGGGCAATCAGCCCCAGCATTTT
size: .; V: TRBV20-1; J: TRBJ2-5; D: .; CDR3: CSGWAEQTQYF; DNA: TGCAGTGGTTGGGCCGAGCAGACCCAGTACTTC
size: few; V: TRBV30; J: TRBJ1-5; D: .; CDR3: CAWSVGGNQPQHF; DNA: TGTGCCTGGAGTGTAGGGGGCAATCAGCCCCAGCATTTT
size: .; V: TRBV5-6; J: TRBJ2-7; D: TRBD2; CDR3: CASSPAGLALFEQYF; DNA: TGTGCCAGCAGCCCCGCGGGACTAGCGCTCTTCGAGCAGTACTTC
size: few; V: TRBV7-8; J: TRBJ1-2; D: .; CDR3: CASSFSTGYQVGYTF; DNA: TGTGCCAGCAGCTTTTCGACAGGCTATCAGGTTGGCTACACCTTC
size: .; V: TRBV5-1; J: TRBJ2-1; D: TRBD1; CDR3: CASRWGQGSYNEQFF; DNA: TGCGCCAGCAGATGGGGACAGGGCTCCTACAATGAGCAGTTCTTC
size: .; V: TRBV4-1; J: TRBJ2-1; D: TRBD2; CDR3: CASSRESGRADNEQFF; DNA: TGCGCCAGCAGCCGAGAAAGCGGGAGGGCTGACAATGAGCAGTTCTTC
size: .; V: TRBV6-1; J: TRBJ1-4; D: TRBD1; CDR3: CASSEEAGGFNNEKLFF; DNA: TGTGCCAGCAGTGAGGAGGCAGGGGGCTTTAATAATGAAAAACTGTTTTTT
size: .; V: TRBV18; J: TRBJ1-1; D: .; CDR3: CASSLGATEAFF; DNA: TGTGCCAGCTCACTGGGGGCCACTGAAGCTTTCTTT
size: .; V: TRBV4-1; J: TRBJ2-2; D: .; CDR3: CASSQDWRNRELFF; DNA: TGCGCCAGCAGCCAAGATTGGCGGAACAGGGAGCTGTTTTTT
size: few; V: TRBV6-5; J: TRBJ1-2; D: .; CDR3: CASSPLTGGYTF; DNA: TGTGCCAGCAGTCCCCTTACCGGTGGCTACACCTTC
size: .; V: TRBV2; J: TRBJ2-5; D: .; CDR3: CASSYGEGETQYF; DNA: TGTGCCAGCAGCTACGGTGAGGGAGAGACCCAGTACTTC
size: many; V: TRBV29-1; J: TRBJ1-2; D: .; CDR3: CSVASLRGGYTF; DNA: TGCAGCGTTGCGAGCCTACGAGGGGGCTACACCTTC
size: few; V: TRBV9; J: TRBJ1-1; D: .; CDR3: CASSVDGQGPHTEAFF; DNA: TGTGCCAGCAGCGTAGATGGTCAGGGGCCGCACACTGAAGCTTTCTTT
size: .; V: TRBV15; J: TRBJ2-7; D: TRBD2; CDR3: CATSRELAGDYEQYF; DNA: TGTGCCACCAGCAGAGAATTAGCGGGAGACTACGAGCAGTACTTC
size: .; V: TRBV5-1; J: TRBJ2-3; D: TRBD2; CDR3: CASSLGLAGGWTDTQYF; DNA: TGCGCCAGCAGCCTAGGACTAGCGGGAGGGTGGACAGATACGCAGTATTTT
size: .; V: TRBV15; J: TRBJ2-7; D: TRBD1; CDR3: CATSRDVGQGAYEQYF; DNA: TGTGCCACCAGCAGAGATGTTGGACAGGGGGCCTACGAGCAGTACTTC
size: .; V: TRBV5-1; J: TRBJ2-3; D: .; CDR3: CASSTGLRSPDTQYF; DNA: TGCGCCAGCAGCACCGGACTGCGCTCCCCAGATACGCAGTATTTT
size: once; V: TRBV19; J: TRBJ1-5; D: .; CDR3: CASSHREDQPQHF; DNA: TGTGCCAGTAGTCACAGGGAAGACCAGCCCCAGCATTTT
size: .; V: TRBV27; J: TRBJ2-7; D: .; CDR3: CASRESSYEQYF; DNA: TGTGCCAGCAGAGAGAGCTCCTACGAGCAGTACTTC